This section outlines one TCR beta chain sequence together with its context. What it binds is unknown. The CDR3 end lies 3 residues beyond the end of the read and is filled in from the germline J gene. The nonmyeloablative bone marrow transplants came from related graft donors, with transient mixed chimerism. This sample stems from a study of Tregs in tolerant kidney transplant recipients. Study results and limitations: Some patients' samples used different primers over time, so nucleotide sequences weren't comparable. This study did not directly address biological reproducibility. The most relevant donor-specific Treg TCRbeta repertoire apparently came from expansion with activated donor B cells.

This CDR3 spans 16 amino acids. J lost 6 bases, V lost 2 bases, and 8 bases had no gene match. Germline lookup yields CDR1 MNHNS and CDR2 SASEGT. Assay: immunoSEQ multiplex PCR; the TCRdb copy retains only in-frame clones and omits some. Recorded for this sample: tens of thousands of clones. Sequences were derived from CD4+ T cells from blood (PBMCs), sampled 24 months after the transplant. This TCR derives from a human patient who received a combined kidney and bone marrow transplant. A share of the T cells may be of graft donor origin. This chain uses TRBV6-1 with TRBJ2-1; 9 bases align to TRBD1. Incomplete CDR3 DNA: TGTGCCAGCAGTGAAAAAACCGGGACAGGGATCAATGAG. Its protein is CASSEKTGTGINE. The entire CDR3 sequence reads CASSEKTGTGINEQFF.